Below, 23 T cell receptor beta chains from the same sample are listed, as sequenced in a study of CD8+ T cells in alopecia areata. cDNA reverse transcribed from extracted RNA served as the sequencing template. Assay used: immunoSEQ multiplex PCR; TCRdb lists only in-frame clones, some missing. The table shows about 60,000 clones, with approximately 44% occurring only once. Noted treatment: oral pan-JAK inhibitor, 5-10 mg twice daily. Specimen: CD8+ T cells sorted from blood, collected around week 37, from a patient treated with tofacitinib. These receptors originate from a human donor with alopecia areata.

The genes are TRBV28 and TRBJ2-6, with D hard to call. The CDR3 spans 16 residues. Per germline, CDR1 MDHEN and CDR2 SYDVKM. V shed 6 bases and J shed 1 base, with 13 bases lying between them. The CDR3 bases are TGTGCCAGCAGCACTGCGACCCTTTCTGGGGCCAACGTCCTGACTTTC. It yields the protein CASSTATLSGANVLTF.

This clone occurred a few times. V gene TRBV29-1 combines with J gene TRBJ2-7; 13 nucleotides align to TRBD2. CDR3 size: 13 residues. The germline CDR1 and CDR2 sequences are SQVTM and ANQGSEA. V dropped 7 bases and J dropped 5; count of bases not matched to a gene: 5. In nucleotides, the CDR3 is TGCAGCGCCGACGGACTAGCGGGAGACGAGCAGTACTTC. It codes for CSADGLAGDEQYF.

As for this clone: Distinct nucleotide sequences in the sample also encode this CDR3. The chain recombines TRBV11-2 with TRBJ2-5; the D is unclear. The CDR3 covers 11 residues. V gave up 1 base and J gave up 4 bases, with 1 base separating them. From germline, CDR1 is SGHAT and CDR2 FQNNGV. CDR3 coding DNA: TGTGCCAGCAGCTTAGGAGAGACCCAGTACTTC. Encoded protein: CASSLGETQYF.

The chain employs TRBV25-1 and TRBJ2-7, with 8 bases fitting TRBD1. Germline CDR1 MGHDK, CDR2 SYGVNS. With 7 bases clipped from V and 5 bases from J, the junction kept 7 bases outside the gene matches. This CDR3 contains 13 residues. The CDR3 region is CASTPDRENEQYF. CDR3 sequence (DNA): TGTGCCAGCACCCCGGACAGGGAGAACGAGCAGTACTTC.

This chain links TRBV7-8 with TRBJ1-5; tentatively, D is TRBD1 (6 bases). From germline, CDR1 is SGHVS and CDR2 FQNEAQ. The CDR3 sequence is 17 residues long. The V end was cut by 2 bases, the J end by 5 bases, with 19 bases between. This CDR3 reads CASSLTPGRGADQPQHF. Here the CDR3 DNA reads TGTGCCAGCAGCTTAACCCCCGGCCGGGGGGCGGATCAGCCCCAGCATTTT. The complete variable domain, with remaining parts taken from reference TRBV7-8 and TRBJ1-5, reads GAGVSQSPRYKVAKRGQDVALRCDPISGHVSLFWYQQALGQGPEFLTYFQNEAQLDKSGLPSDRFFAERPEGSVSTLKIQRTQQEDSAVYLCASSLTPGRGADQPQHFGDGTRLSIL.

This sequence joins TRBV7-9 and TRBJ2-1; 8 nucleotides agree with TRBD2. Trimming removed 6 bases from V and 2 bases from J; junction bases left unmatched: 6. Germline CDR1 is SEHNR and CDR2 is FQNEAQ (reference sequence). The CDR3 has 15 residues. The CDR3 is CASSQAGEAYNEQFF. CDR3 DNA: TGTGCCAGCAGTCAAGCGGGAGAGGCCTACAATGAGCAGTTCTTC.

J is TRBJ2-7 and V is TRBV28; TRBD1 matches at 7 bases. CDR3 size: 13 residues. The V and J ends lost 5 bases and 2 bases, in that order; junction bases with no gene match: 3. CDR1 and CDR2 (germline): MDHEN, SYDVKM. The CDR3 loop is CASSRQGPYEQYF. The CDR3 nucleotides read TGTGCCAGCAGTCGACAGGGTCCCTACGAGCAGTACTTC.

The V call is TRBV7-9, the J call TRBJ2-2, with TRBD2 identical over 8 bases. V was clipped by 2 bases and J by 3 bases; unmatched bases: 8. Germline lookup yields CDR1 SEHNR and CDR2 FQNEAQ (reference sequence). The CDR3 contains 17 residues. CDR3 in amino acids: CASSLLQRERYTGELFF. CDR3 bases: TGTGCCAGCAGCTTATTACAGCGGGAGCGGTACACCGGGGAGCTGTTTTTT.

This clone has just a few counts. The chain uses TRBV7-9 and TRBJ1-2; D possibly corresponds to TRBD1 (5 bases). The CDR3 has 16 amino acids. Germline-derived CDR1 and CDR2 are SEHNR and FQNEAQ (reference sequence). The V end lost 4 bases, the J end lost 6 bases, and 21 bases lay between the germline ends. CDR3 residues: CASSWRDGGMNDGYTF. In DNA, the CDR3 is TGTGCCAGCAGCTGGCGGGACGGCGGCATGAACGATGGCTACACCTTC.

Here the CDR3 reads CASSPPRGGTYEQYF. CDR3 in DNA: TGTGCCAGCAGCCCCCCCCGGGGGGGCACCTACGAGCAGTACTTC. The rearrangement joins TRBV7-9 to TRBJ2-7; 8 nucleotides match TRBD2. CDR3 size: 15 residues. The ends lost 5 bases at V and 2 bases at J; junction bases unmatched: 8. CDR1 and CDR2 (germline): SEHNR, FQNEAQ (reference sequence).

This clone has only a few counts. This chain links TRBV6-4 with TRBJ1-1; D is uncertain. CDR3 length equals 13 residues. Trimming took 4 bases from V and 7 from J, leaving 13 bases between them. CDR1 and CDR2 from the germline V gene are MRHNA and SNTAGT. CDR3 nucleotide sequence: TGTGCCAGCAGTGTCGATGCGCGGAGTGAAGCTTTCTTT. Its translation: CASSVDARSEAFF.

The chain employs TRBV6-5 and TRBJ1-4, with 8 bases lining up with TRBD1. The V and J ends lost 6 bases and 6 bases, in that order; junction bases with no gene match: 9. The CDR3 extends over 15 amino acids. Looked up from germline, CDR1 is MNHEY and CDR2 is SVGAGI. The CDR3, as DNA: TGTGCCAGCAGAACTACGGGACAGGTTCATGAAAAACTGTTTTTT. The encoded protein is CASRTTGQVHEKLFF.

This clone occurred a few times. The chain uses TRBV7-8 and TRBJ2-1; D not resolved. The germline V and J ends were trimmed by 2 bases and 0 bases, with 8 bases remaining between them. CDR1 and CDR2 (germline): SGHVS, FQNEAQ. The CDR3 is 15 amino acids. CDR3 amino acids: CASSLSMSSYNEQFF. CDR3 nucleotide sequence: TGTGCCAGCAGCTTAAGTATGAGCTCCTACAATGAGCAGTTCTTC.

This clone was seen a handful of times. The rearrangement joins TRBV29-1 to TRBJ2-7, with TRBD2 matching 9 bases. The CDR3 is 14 residues long. Germline V gives CDR1 SQVTM, CDR2 ANQGSEA. Trimming took 4 bases from V and 3 from J; bases not matched to a gene: 7. Here the CDR3 DNA reads TGCAGCGTTGGCCCAGCGGGAGGTTACTACGAGCAGTACTTC. Translated, it gives CSVGPAGGYYEQYF.

There are a few counts of this clone. The chain has TRBV7-9 and TRBJ2-1; 7 bases are a match to TRBD2. Germline CDR1 reads SEHNR; CDR2 reads FQNEAQ (reference sequence). This CDR3 contains 14 residues. V dropped 2 bases and J dropped 8; count of bases not matched to a gene: 6. CDR3 sequence (DNA): TGTGCCAGCAGCTTAAAGACTAGCCCCGATGAGCAGTTCTTC. Translated: CASSLKTSPDEQFF.

This rearrangement joins TRBV25-1 to TRBJ2-7; TRBD2 is a possible D gene (6 bases). The CDR3 consists of 14 residues. The ends were cut back, 4 bases at V and 2 bases at J, with 12 bases in the middle. The V gene's germline CDR1 is MGHDK and CDR2 SYGVNS. The CDR3 coding sequence is TGTGCCAGCAGTGCCGGGAGTTCGACCTACGAGCAGTACTTC. This translates into CASSAGSSTYEQYF.

In its sample, this clone was seen a few times. J is TRBJ2-3 and V is TRBV5-4, with D hard to call. The germline V and J ends were trimmed by 4 bases and 2 bases, with 14 bases remaining between them. The CDR3 is made up of 15 amino acids. Germline assignment: CDR1 SGHNT and CDR2 YYREEE (reference sequence). CDR3 sequence reads: CASSRPNRTTDTQYF. The CDR3 nucleotides read TGTGCCAGCAGCCGCCCCAACAGAACCACAGATACGCAGTATTTT.

The V gene is TRBV11-2, the J gene TRBJ1-1, with TRBD1 as a possible D gene (5 bases). Trimming stripped 5 bases from V and 2 bases from J, with 9 bases between. The CDR3 covers 13 residues. Per the germline V gene, CDR1 is SGHAT and CDR2 is FQNNGV. CDR3 nucleotide sequence: TGTGCCAGCAGCCTGGGGGGAAACACTGAAGCTTTCTTT. Protein product: CASSLGGNTEAFF.

The chain couples TRBV7-2 to TRBJ1-1; D gene uncertain. CDR3 length equals 12 residues. V gave up 6 bases and J gave up 5 bases, with 10 bases separating them. Germline CDR1 is SGHTA and CDR2 is FQGNSA. The CDR3 is CASRPPETEAFF. CDR3 DNA: TGTGCCAGCAGGCCCCCGGAGACTGAAGCTTTCTTT.

This rearrangement joins TRBV4-1 to TRBJ2-1; D gene uncertain. This CDR3 is 12 amino acids long. The germline V gene encodes CDR1 MGHRA and CDR2 YSYEKL. V shed 2 bases and J shed 3 bases, with 2 bases lying between them. As DNA, the CDR3 is TGCGCCAGCAGCCAACTCTACAATGAGCAGTTCTTC. Translation: CASSQLYNEQFF.

The chain uses TRBV6-5 and TRBJ2-1, with TRBD2 identical over 9 bases. The germline V gene encodes CDR1 MNHEY and CDR2 SVGAGI. V lost 5 bases and J lost 2; bases outside the gene matches: 1. This CDR3 spans 14 amino acids. The CDR3 sequence is CASSRLAAYNEQFF. The DNA of the CDR3 is TGTGCCAGCAGTCGACTAGCGGCCTACAATGAGCAGTTCTTC.

This clone showed up just a few times. V is TRBV7-9 and J is TRBJ1-1, with a weak D call TRBD1 (6 bases). Germline V gene lookup returns CDR1 SEHNR and CDR2 FQNEAQ (reference sequence). V was cut by 5 bases and J by 0 bases, with 13 bases left in between. The CDR3 consists of 15 residues. The DNA of the CDR3 is TGTGCCAGCAGCCAAAGGGGGGGTGTGAACACTGAAGCTTTCTTT. Translating gives CASSQRGGVNTEAFF.

In this sample, this clone turned up a few times. The CDR3 DNA follows: TGTGCCAGCAAACTGGGCGGCTCTGGAAACACCATATATTTT. Translating it yields CASKLGGSGNTIYF. V and J are TRBV7-6 and TRBJ1-3; no reliable D call. CDR1 is SGHVS and CDR2 is FNYEAQ in the germline V gene. V was shortened by 7 bases and J by 0 bases, with 10 bases between the two germline ends. The CDR3 is made up of 14 amino acids.